A single sample gave rise to the 17 T cell receptor beta chains below, sequenced in a study of early T cells in non-severe SARS-CoV-2 infection. From the 5' RACE reads, TCRdb called clonotypes with MiXCR, one entry per CDR3 protein. This sample has around 82,000 distinct CDR3 sequences, with about 15% found just once. The sequenced sample was whole blood. Receptors originate from an adult who was a healthcare worker with PCR-confirmed SARS-CoV-2 infection or an uninfected control (not recorded which).

The chain links TRBV7-6 to TRBJ2-1, with 11 bases identical to TRBD1. The CDR3 covers 16 residues. CDR1 is SGHVS and CDR2 is FNYEAQ in the germline V gene. With V trimmed by 3 bases and J by 5 bases, 6 bases remained unmatched. The CDR3 DNA follows: TGTGCCAGCAGCTTCGCCGGGACAGGGGGAGACAATGAGCAGTTCTTC. Its translation: CASSFAGTGGDNEQFF.

The chain joins TRBV2 to TRBJ2-3; the D gene is possibly TRBD2 (7 bases). Germline V gives CDR1 SNHLY, CDR2 FYNNEI. V gave up 0 bases and J gave up 4 bases, with 8 bases separating them. The CDR3 has 14 amino acids. DNA of the CDR3: TGTGCCAGCAGTGAAGCGGGGGGGCCAGATACGCAGTATTTT. It yields the protein CASSEAGGPDTQYF.

The CDR3 DNA reads TGTGCCAGCAGTGCCCTAGACAGGGGCTTCAACACCGGGGAGCTGTTTTTT. Translating gives CASSALDRGFNTGELFF. The rearrangement uses TRBV2 and TRBJ2-2, with 8 bases aligning to TRBD1. CDR3 length: 17 residues. Germline CDR1 SNHLY, CDR2 FYNNEI. V shed 4 bases, J shed 2 bases, and the junction held 9 bases outside the gene matches.

J is TRBJ2-5 and V is TRBV5-4; 7 bases line up with TRBD1. This CDR3 comprises 14 residues. In germline, CDR1 is SGHNT, CDR2 YYREEE (reference sequence). After removal of 2 bases from V and 2 bases from J, the junction contained 3 bases not matched to a gene. CDR3 bases: TGTGCCAGCAGCTTCCCCAGGGGGCAAGAGACCCAGTACTTC. It encodes CASSFPRGQETQYF.

For the CDR3, the DNA is TGTGCCATCATCTTCCGCAAGACATATTTCTCTTCACCCCTCCACTTT. It is translated as CAIIFRKTYFSSPLHF. The chain recombines TRBV10-3 with TRBJ1-6; unclear D gene. CDR1 is ENHRY and CDR2 is SYGVKD in the germline V gene. The CDR3 runs 16 residues. V dropped 7 bases and J dropped 9 bases, with 22 bases sitting between them.

In this sample, this clonotype turned up a few times. V usage is TRBV12-3 or TRBV12-4 and J usage is TRBJ2-7; D is perhaps TRBD2 (6 bases). Deletions cut 5 bases from V and 0 bases from J, with 11 bases between. The CDR3 length is 14 residues. This CDR3 is CASSTHGSSYEQYV. The CDR3 coding sequence is TGTGCCAGCAGTACTCACGGGAGCTCCTACGAGCAGTACGTC.

This clonotype was counted a few times. The rearrangement links TRBV6-1 to TRBJ2-3; D uncertain. Germline V CDR1 and CDR2: MNHNS, SASEGT. V lost 7 bases, J lost 2 bases, and 16 bases lay in between. The CDR3 has 15 residues. The CDR3 loop is CASKAVRHLTDTQYF. The CDR3 coding sequence is TGTGCCAGCAAGGCTGTTCGACACCTCACAGATACGCAGTATTTT.

The chain carries TRBV25-1 and TRBJ2-3, with 14 positions matching TRBD2. V shed 2 bases and J 6 bases; nucleotides not matched to a gene: 4. The CDR3 length is 16 residues. Germline V gene lookup returns CDR1 MGHDK and CDR2 SYGVNS. The CDR3 spells CASSEGLAGGVDTQYF. In nucleotides, the CDR3 is TGTGCCAGCAGTGAAGGACTAGCGGGGGGAGTGGATACGCAGTATTTT. Filled out from reference TRBV25-1 and TRBJ2-3, the complete variable domain reads EADIYQTPRYLVIGTGKKITLECSQTMGHDKMYWYQQDPGMELHLIHYSYGVNSTEKGDLSSESTVSRIRTEHFPLTLESARPSHTSQYLCASSEGLAGGVDTQYFGPGTRLTVL.

This chain uses TRBV5-1 with TRBJ2-3; no firm D call. This CDR3 contains 14 residues. V lost 3 bases and J lost 1, with 9 bases in between. Germline V gene data show CDR1 as SGHRS and CDR2 as YFSETQ. In nucleotides, the CDR3 is TGCGCCAGCAGCTCCGAGGCGCGCACAGATACGCAGTATTTT. This translates into CASSSEARTDTQYF. Drawing the rest from reference TRBV5-1 and TRBJ2-3, the complete variable domain is KAGVTQTPRYLIKTRGQQVTLSCSPISGHRSVSWYQQTPGQGLQFLFEYFSETQRNKGNFPGRFSGRQFSNSRSEMNVSTLELGDSALYLCASSSEARTDTQYFGPGTRLTVL.

This clonotype was counted at least ten times. J is TRBJ2-3 and V is TRBV6-1, with D unresolved. CDR3 size: 14 residues. The germline V gene has CDR1 MNHNS and CDR2 SASEGT. The ends were cut back, 0 bases at V and 2 bases at J, with 6 bases in the middle. In nucleotides, the CDR3 is TGTGCCAGCAGTGAAGCTGGGTTCACAGATACGCAGTATTTT. Its translation is CASSEAGFTDTQYF.

This chain links TRBV7-9 with TRBJ2-1; D is tentatively TRBD1 or TRBD2 (5 bases each). The CDR3 sequence is 14 residues long. CDR1 is SEHNR and CDR2 is FQNEAQ in the germline V gene (reference sequence). V was shortened by 0 bases and J by 7 bases, with 10 bases between the two germline ends. CDR3 nucleotides: TGTGCCAGCAGCTTAGCATGGGGGTGGAATGAGCAGTTCTTC. Translating gives CASSLAWGWNEQFF.

Ten or more counts support this clonotype. V usage is TRBV2 and J usage is TRBJ1-2, with 9 bases aligning to TRBD1. This CDR3 is built from 15 residues. The junction had 10 bases not matched to a gene; V was cut back by 4 bases and J by 7 bases. Looked up from germline, CDR1 is SNHLY and CDR2 is FYNNEI. CDR3 region: CASSVQGANLGGYTF. CDR3 coding DNA: TGTGCCAGCAGTGTACAGGGGGCAAACCTGGGTGGCTACACCTTC.

The CDR3 is CASNPGKATDTQYF. In nucleotides, the CDR3 is TGCGCCAGCAACCCTGGTAAGGCCACAGATACGCAGTATTTT. The rearrangement uses TRBV5-1 and TRBJ2-3; D is ambiguous. The CDR3 totals 14 residues. Trimming took off 6 bases at V and 2 bases at J, with 13 bases between the two ends. Germline V gives CDR1 SGHRS, CDR2 YFSETQ.

V usage is TRBV28 and J usage is TRBJ2-3, with 11 nucleotides matching TRBD2. The CDR3 has 19 amino acids. Unmatched junction bases numbered 14, after V lost 5 bases and J lost 1 base. Per the germline V gene, CDR1 is MDHEN and CDR2 is SYDVKM. CDR3 sequence (DNA): TGTGCCAGCAGTCCCAAGATATCAGGGACTAGCGGACGCACAGATACGCAGTATTTT. Translation gives CASSPKISGTSGRTDTQYF.

This clonotype was picked up many times. The chain recombines TRBV3-1 with TRBJ2-7; no clear D. Trimming took 4 bases from V and 2 from J, leaving 12 bases between them. The CDR3 has 14 residues. Germline lookup yields CDR1 LGHDT and CDR2 YNNKEL (reference sequence). For the CDR3, the DNA is TGTGCCAGCAGCCCGTCCCACGTACCCTACGAGCAGTACGTC. This encodes CASSPSHVPYEQYV.

This clonotype was seen only a few times. This sequence joins TRBV20-1 and TRBJ2-5; 10 bases map to TRBD1. Germline V gene sequence: CDR1 DFQATT, CDR2 SNEGSKA (reference sequence). V shed 5 bases, J shed 0 bases, and the junction held 15 bases outside the gene matches. CDR3 length equals 18 residues. The CDR3 sequence: CSAPRSGTGARNQETQYF. For the CDR3, the DNA is TGCAGTGCTCCCCGATCCGGGACAGGGGCTCGAAACCAAGAGACCCAGTACTTC.

The sample holds many counts of this clonotype. This sequence joins TRBV7-8 and TRBJ2-1, with 10 bases aligning to TRBD2. The CDR3 is made up of 13 amino acids. J lost 7 bases, V lost 7 bases, and 4 bases had no gene match. CDR1 is SGHVS, CDR2 FQNEAQ, per germline. The CDR3 DNA follows: TGTGCCAGCAAGCGGGGGGGCAGGAATGAGCAGTTCTTC. This codes for CASKRGGRNEQFF.